The 27 T cell receptor beta chains presented below share a single source sample, sequenced in a study of beta chain features in type 1 diabetes. As every portion of the isolated RNA was reverse transcribed, the sequencing read expressed TCRB transcripts. Libraries were prepared by immunoSEQ multiplex PCR; TCRdb keeps only in-frame clonotypes and omits some of them. Of 860,000 or so clones listed, 17% are singletons. Material: naive CD4+ T cells from blood. The receptors were gathered from a woman aged 18-29 years in good health.

V and J are TRBV6-6 and TRBJ2-5; 10 bases are a match to TRBD1. Germline V gene sequence: CDR1 MNHNY, CDR2 SVGAGI (reference sequence). V lost 2 bases to trimming and J lost 5 bases; unmatched junction nucleotides: 5. The CDR3 loop spans 15 amino acids. This CDR3 reads CASSYPGTGEETQYF. CDR3 sequence (DNA): TGTGCCAGCAGTTACCCCGGGACAGGGGAGGAGACCCAGTACTTC.

The sample holds a few counts of this clone. V is TRBV6-1 and J is TRBJ1-5; perhaps TRBD1 as D (5 bases). Germline V gives CDR1 MNHNS, CDR2 SASEGT. V was pared by 7 bases and J by 6 bases, with 16 bases between. The CDR3 has 14 amino acids. The CDR3 DNA reads as TGTGCCAGCACCTCGCACCATCAGGGTCAGCCCCAGCATTTT. Its protein product is CASTSHHQGQPQHF.

The gene calls are TRBV5-1 and TRBJ1-1, with 8 positions matching TRBD1. Per the germline V gene, CDR1 is SGHRS and CDR2 is YFSETQ. CDR3 length: 14 residues. J was trimmed by 6 bases and V by 1 base; bases with no gene match: 5. CDR3 in amino acids: CASSLPDRVAEAFF. CDR3 DNA sequence: TGCGCCAGCAGCTTGCCGGACAGGGTAGCTGAAGCTTTCTTT.

This clone has just a few counts. The V gene is TRBV6-5, the J gene TRBJ2-5, with a possible D match to TRBD2 (7 bases). Trimming removed 2 bases at V and 6 bases at J, with 19 bases between. CDR3 length equals 16 residues. Germline V gene lookup returns CDR1 MNHEY and CDR2 SVGAGI. CDR3 sequence (DNA): TGTGCCAGCAGTTACGGGGGGGGCCGACGCCTGAAGACCCAGTACTTC. Protein sequence: CASSYGGGRRLKTQYF.

As concerns this clone: Other DNA variants within this sample encode the same CDR3. The chain couples TRBV27 to TRBJ2-1, with 12 bases aligning to TRBD2. J gave up 4 bases and V 5 bases, and 6 bases lay outside the gene matches. This CDR3 contains 16 residues. In germline, CDR1 is MNHEY, CDR2 SMNVEV (reference sequence). Here the CDR3 reads CASSPTGTSGYNEQFF. CDR3 nucleotides: TGTGCCAGCAGTCCCACCGGGACTAGCGGGTACAATGAGCAGTTCTTC.

The V call is TRBV4-1, the J call TRBJ2-3, with 7 bases matching TRBD1. V dropped 0 bases and J dropped 2; count of bases not matched to a gene: 5. The CDR3 spans 16 residues. Germline V lookup: CDR1 MGHRA, CDR2 YSYEKL. CDR3 protein: CASSQDRQGPTDTQYF. The CDR3 region has the DNA TGCGCCAGCAGCCAAGATCGACAGGGCCCCACAGATACGCAGTATTTT.

V is TRBV28 and J is TRBJ1-1, with 7 nucleotides matching TRBD1. Trimming at V came to 2 bases and at J to 6 bases, leaving 6 bases not matched to a gene. CDR1 is MDHEN and CDR2 is SYDVKM in the germline V gene. This CDR3 region has 14 residues. CDR3 nucleotides: TGTGCCAGCAGTTTACCGGGACAGAAGCCTGAAGCTTTCTTT. Encoded protein: CASSLPGQKPEAFF.

This clone was counted only a few times. The chain recombines TRBV7-9 with TRBJ2-2; 7 bases are a match to TRBD2. This CDR3 spans 15 amino acids. Germline values: CDR1 SEHNR, CDR2 FQNEAQ (reference sequence). After removal of 2 bases from V and 5 bases from J, the junction contained 5 bases not matched to a gene. The DNA for the CDR3 is TGTGCCAGCAGCTTATGGGCGGGAGTGACCGGGGAGCTGTTTTTT. Its protein is CASSLWAGVTGELFF.

This clone turned up a few times. The chain is built from TRBV10-3 and TRBJ1-4, with D maybe TRBD1 (6 bases). This CDR3 region has 15 residues. The germline CDR1 and CDR2 sequences are ENHRY and SYGVKD. The V and J ends lost 3 bases and 8 bases respectively, with 16 bases between them. The CDR3 here is CAISESRQEGEKLFF. DNA of the CDR3: TGTGCCATCAGTGAATCTAGACAGGAGGGGGAAAAACTGTTTTTT.

CDR3 amino acids: CASSGRDRGPYEQYF. The CDR3 coding sequence is TGTGCCAGCAGCGGACGGGACAGGGGGCCTTACGAGCAGTACTTC. The chain links TRBV11-1 to TRBJ2-7, with TRBD1 identical over 12 bases. CDR3 length: 15 residues. Germline assignment: CDR1 SGHAT and CDR2 FQDESV (reference sequence). Trimming removed 5 bases from V and 4 bases from J; junction bases left unmatched: 6.

This rearrangement joins TRBV2 to TRBJ2-7; 7 nucleotides align to TRBD2. Germline V gives CDR1 SNHLY, CDR2 FYNNEI. V lost 7 bases and J lost 0; bases outside the gene matches: 9. This CDR3 region has 15 residues. CDR3 loop: CASTYSSGASYEQYF. CDR3 DNA: TGTGCCAGCACCTACTCTAGCGGAGCCTCCTACGAGCAGTACTTC.

The chain links TRBV7-2 to TRBJ2-1; D is unresolved. V lost 3 bases to trimming and J lost 10 bases, with 10 bases between them. The CDR3 length is 12 residues. Germline V gene data show CDR1 as SGHTA and CDR2 as FQGNSA. CDR3 sequence: CASSFSAREQFF. The DNA for the CDR3 is TGTGCCAGCAGCTTCTCAGCGCGGGAGCAGTTCTTC.

The table lists this clone with a few counts. The chain links TRBV6-5 to TRBJ2-7; D call uncertain. Germline loops: CDR1 MNHEY, CDR2 SVGAGI. The V end was cut by 0 bases, the J end by 4 bases, with 10 bases between. The CDR3 extends over 14 amino acids. The CDR3 region is CASSYSANGYEQYF. The CDR3 nucleotides read TGTGCCAGCAGTTACTCCGCTAATGGGTACGAGCAGTACTTC.

This clone was counted between two and nine times. This chain joins TRBV6-1 and TRBJ2-7; 7 positions match TRBD2. This CDR3 has 15 residues. Germline V gives CDR1 MNHNS, CDR2 SASEGT. Trimming at V came to 0 bases and at J to 2 bases, leaving 4 bases not matched to a gene. CDR3 nucleotide sequence: TGTGCCAGCAGTGAAGCGGCTAGCGGAGCCTACGAGCAGTACTTC. Translation gives CASSEAASGAYEQYF.

The chain joins TRBV7-8 to TRBJ2-1, with a tentative D call TRBD2 (5 bases). Trimming shortened V by 2 bases and J by 0 bases, and 11 bases separated the two germline ends. The CDR3 spans 16 residues. Germline CDR1 is SGHVS and CDR2 is FQNEAQ. CDR3 coding DNA: TGTGCCAGCAGCTTACGGTCGGGGAACTCCTACAATGAGCAGTTCTTC. This translates into CASSLRSGNSYNEQFF.

CDR3 bases: TGTGCCACCACTAGGACAGGAGCAGATACGCAGTATTTT. It is translated as CATTRTGADTQYF. The chain carries TRBV19 and TRBJ2-3; 7 bases are a match to TRBD1. This CDR3 comprises 13 residues. V lost 10 bases and J lost 4; bases outside the gene matches: 8. The germline V gene encodes CDR1 LNHDA and CDR2 SQIVND (reference sequence).

In this sample, this clone turned up a few times. The V and J genes are TRBV18 and TRBJ1-4; D is undetermined. Germline loops: CDR1 KGHSH, CDR2 LQKENI. V shed 6 bases and J shed 3 bases, with 23 bases lying between them. CDR3 length: 18 amino acids. The CDR3 sequence is CASSRQGPGANPNEKLFF. The CDR3, as DNA: TGTGCCAGCTCGCGACAAGGGCCGGGAGCCAATCCTAATGAAAAACTGTTTTTT.

The J gene is TRBJ1-2, the V gene TRBV28, with D possibly matching TRBD1 (5 bases). Germline V gene sequence: CDR1 MDHEN, CDR2 SYDVKM. The CDR3 has 15 amino acids. V lost 6 bases to trimming and J lost 2 bases, with 16 bases between them. The DNA of the CDR3 is TGTGCCAGCAGACCCCCGGGGGGAAAAAACTATGGCTACACCTTC. Translation: CASRPPGGKNYGYTF.

This clone was seen a handful of times. The J gene is TRBJ1-4, the V gene TRBV5-1, with D possibly being TRBD1 (5 bases). Trimming removed 2 bases at V and 0 bases at J, with 11 bases between. The CDR3 runs to 16 residues. Germline values: CDR1 SGHRS, CDR2 YFSETQ. The CDR3 spells CASSFSPGATNEKLFF. The CDR3 bases are TGCGCCAGCAGCTTTTCACCGGGGGCAACTAATGAAAAACTGTTTTTT. Full variable domain (rest looked up from reference TRBV5-1 and TRBJ1-4): KAGVTQTPRYLIKTRGQQVTLSCSPISGHRSVSWYQQTPGQGLQFLFEYFSETQRNKGNFPGRFSGRQFSNSRSEMNVSTLELGDSALYLCASSFSPGATNEKLFFGSGTQLSVL.

V and J are TRBV5-1 and TRBJ2-3, with D maybe TRBD2 (5 bases). The CDR3 loop spans 14 amino acids. Trimming removed 2 bases from V and 0 bases from J, with 7 bases in between. CDR1 and CDR2 from the germline V gene are SGHRS and YFSETQ. The CDR3 loop is CASSFSDSTDTQYF. CDR3 bases: TGCGCCAGCAGCTTTAGCGATAGCACAGATACGCAGTATTTT.

In this sample, this clone turned up a few times. This chain links TRBV4-1 with TRBJ1-4; tentative D call: TRBD1 (5 bases). CDR1 MGHRA and CDR2 YSYEKL come from the germline V gene. Trimming stripped 3 bases from V and 8 bases from J, with 19 bases between. The CDR3 totals 16 residues. The CDR3 loop reads CASSQPARVRFEKLFF. CDR3 DNA sequence: TGCGCCAGCAGCCAGCCTGCCAGGGTTCGCTTCGAAAAACTGTTTTTT.

This clone occurred a few times. The chain links TRBV11-2 to TRBJ2-1, with 8 bases fitting TRBD1. This CDR3 comprises 15 residues. The germline gives CDR1 SGHAT, CDR2 FQNNGV. Germline trimming cut 6 bases from V and 3 bases from J; bases unmatched to any gene: 7. The CDR3: CASSPGTGLYNEQFF. The CDR3 nucleotides read TGTGCCAGCAGTCCCGGGACAGGACTCTACAATGAGCAGTTCTTC.

CDR3 region: CATSLRPVAEPNYNEQFF. The CDR3 region has the DNA TGTGCCACCTCACTTCGGCCGGTAGCGGAGCCCAACTACAATGAGCAGTTCTTC. The chain combines TRBV19 with TRBJ2-1; D is possibly TRBD2 (6 bases). The ends were cut back, 10 bases at V and 3 bases at J, with 28 bases in the middle. The CDR3 spans 18 residues. From germline, CDR1 is LNHDA and CDR2 SQIVND (reference sequence).

The chain joins TRBV4-3 to TRBJ2-2, with unresolved D. The CDR3 spans 14 residues. Trimming stripped 5 bases from V and 6 bases from J, with 13 bases between. The V gene's germline CDR1 is LGHNA and CDR2 YSLEER. CDR3 DNA: TGCGCCAGCAGCGGGAATTCAGCCTCCGGGGAGCTGTTTTTT. Protein sequence: CASSGNSASGELFF.

Only a few counts were recorded for this clone. V gene TRBV21-1 combines with J gene TRBJ2-7; TRBD2, as called in the table, went unchecked against the DNA. TRBV21-1 is a listed pseudogene. CDR3 size: 14 residues. In DNA, the CDR3 is TGTGCCAGCAGCAAAGGGACTTCTACCTACGAGCAGTACTTC. Residues: CASSKGTSTYEQYF.

This clone has more than one count but fewer than ten. The genes are TRBV7-3 and TRBJ2-1, with 9 bases aligning to TRBD1. CDR3 length equals 16 residues. From germline, CDR1 is SGHTA and CDR2 FQGTGA. Losses at the gene ends were 3 bases for V and 4 bases for J; bases not matched to a gene: 7. The CDR3 is CASSLTQGAGYNEQFF. CDR3 DNA sequence: TGTGCCAGCAGCTTGACACAGGGGGCTGGGTACAATGAGCAGTTCTTC.

This sequence joins TRBV4-2 and TRBJ1-3; D is unclear. This CDR3 region has 13 residues. The V and J ends lost 0 bases and 4 bases respectively, with 4 bases between them. Germline V lookup: CDR1 LGHNA, CDR2 YNFKEQ. The CDR3 reads CASSQDEGNTIYF. CDR3 in DNA: TGTGCCAGCAGCCAAGACGAGGGAAACACCATATATTTT.